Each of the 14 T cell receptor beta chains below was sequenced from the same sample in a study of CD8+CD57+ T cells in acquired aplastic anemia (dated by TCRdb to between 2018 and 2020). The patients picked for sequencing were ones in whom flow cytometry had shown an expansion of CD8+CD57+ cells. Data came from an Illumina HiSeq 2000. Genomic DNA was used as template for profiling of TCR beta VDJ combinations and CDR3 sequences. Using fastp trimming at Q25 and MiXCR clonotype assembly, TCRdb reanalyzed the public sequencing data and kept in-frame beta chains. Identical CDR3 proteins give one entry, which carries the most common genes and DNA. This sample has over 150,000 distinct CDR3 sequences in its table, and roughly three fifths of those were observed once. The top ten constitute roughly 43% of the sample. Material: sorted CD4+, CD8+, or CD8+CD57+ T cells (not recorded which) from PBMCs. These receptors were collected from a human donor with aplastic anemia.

CDR3: CSARSTSGNTDTQYF. The CDR3 DNA reads as TGCAGTGCTAGGTCGACTAGCGGGAACACAGATACGCAGTATTTT. The chain is built from TRBV20-1 and TRBJ2-3; 11 bases align to TRBD2. J was trimmed by 2 bases and V by 3 bases; bases with no gene match: 4. CDR1 DFQATT and CDR2 SNEGSKA come from the germline V gene (reference sequence). This CDR3 has 15 residues.

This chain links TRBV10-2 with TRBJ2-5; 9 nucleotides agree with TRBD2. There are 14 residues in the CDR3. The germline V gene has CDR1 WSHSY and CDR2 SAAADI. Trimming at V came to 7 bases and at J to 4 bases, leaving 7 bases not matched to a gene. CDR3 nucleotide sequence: TGCGCCAGCACTACGACTAGCGGCATAGAGACCCAGTACTTC. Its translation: CASTTTSGIETQYF.

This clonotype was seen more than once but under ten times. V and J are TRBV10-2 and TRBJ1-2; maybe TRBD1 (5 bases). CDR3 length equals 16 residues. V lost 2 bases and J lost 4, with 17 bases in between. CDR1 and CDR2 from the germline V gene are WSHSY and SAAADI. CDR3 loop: CASSETVAGSSYGYTF. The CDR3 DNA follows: TGCGCCAGCAGTGAGACTGTGGCAGGGTCAAGCTATGGCTACACCTTC.

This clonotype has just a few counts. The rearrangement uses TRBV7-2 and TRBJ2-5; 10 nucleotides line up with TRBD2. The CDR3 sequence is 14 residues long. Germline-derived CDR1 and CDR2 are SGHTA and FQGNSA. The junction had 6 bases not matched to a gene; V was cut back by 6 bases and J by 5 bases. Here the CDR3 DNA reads TGTGCCAGCAGGAAGCGGGAGGGCCGGGAGACCCAGTACTTC. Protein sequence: CASRKREGRETQYF.

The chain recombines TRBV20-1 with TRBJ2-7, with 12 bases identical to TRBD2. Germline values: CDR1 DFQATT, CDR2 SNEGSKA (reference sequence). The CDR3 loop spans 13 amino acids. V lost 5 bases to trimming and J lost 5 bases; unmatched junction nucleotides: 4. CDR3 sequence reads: CSASSGRADEQYF. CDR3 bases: TGCAGTGCTTCTAGCGGGAGGGCCGACGAGCAGTACTTC.

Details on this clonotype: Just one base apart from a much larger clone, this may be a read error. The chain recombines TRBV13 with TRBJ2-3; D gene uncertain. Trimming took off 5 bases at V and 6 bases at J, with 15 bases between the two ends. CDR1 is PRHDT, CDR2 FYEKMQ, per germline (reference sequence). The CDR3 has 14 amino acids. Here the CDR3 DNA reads TGTGCCAGCAGCCAAAACTCGGGCGTCGATACGCAGTATTTT. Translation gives CASSQNSGVDTQYF.

CDR3 nucleotides: TGCAGTGCTGCGGGAGGACTTGGTGAAAAACTGTTTTTT. This sequence encodes CSAAGGLGEKLFF. This rearrangement joins TRBV20-1 to TRBJ1-4; D is undetermined. This CDR3 has 13 amino acids. The ends were cut back, 5 bases at V and 7 bases at J, with 14 bases in the middle. From germline, CDR1 is DFQATT and CDR2 SNEGSKA (reference sequence).

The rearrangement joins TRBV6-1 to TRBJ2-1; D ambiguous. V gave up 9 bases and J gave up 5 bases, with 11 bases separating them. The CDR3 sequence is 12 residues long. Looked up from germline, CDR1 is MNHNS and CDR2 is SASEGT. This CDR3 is CASLDVNNEQFF. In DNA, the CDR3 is TGTGCCAGTCTCGACGTCAACAATGAGCAGTTCTTC.

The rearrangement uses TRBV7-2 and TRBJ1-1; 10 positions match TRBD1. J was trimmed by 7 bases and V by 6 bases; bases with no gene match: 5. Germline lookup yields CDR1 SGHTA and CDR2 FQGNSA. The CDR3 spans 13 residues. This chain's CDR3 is CASSSGTGDEAFF. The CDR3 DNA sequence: TGTGCCAGCAGTTCCGGGACAGGGGATGAAGCTTTCTTT.

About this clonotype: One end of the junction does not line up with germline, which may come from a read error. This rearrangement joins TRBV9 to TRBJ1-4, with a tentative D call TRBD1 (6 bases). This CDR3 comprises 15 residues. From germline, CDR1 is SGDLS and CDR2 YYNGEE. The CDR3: CASSAADSGDEKLVF. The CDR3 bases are TGTGCCAGCAGCGCTGCGGACAGCGGAGACGAAAAACTGGTTTTT.

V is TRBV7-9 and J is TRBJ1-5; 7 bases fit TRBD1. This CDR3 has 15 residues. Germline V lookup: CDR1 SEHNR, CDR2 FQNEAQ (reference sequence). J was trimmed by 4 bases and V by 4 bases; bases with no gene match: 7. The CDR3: CASSSGTAGNQPQHF. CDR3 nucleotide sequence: TGTGCCAGCAGCTCCGGGACAGCGGGTAATCAGCCCCAGCATTTT.

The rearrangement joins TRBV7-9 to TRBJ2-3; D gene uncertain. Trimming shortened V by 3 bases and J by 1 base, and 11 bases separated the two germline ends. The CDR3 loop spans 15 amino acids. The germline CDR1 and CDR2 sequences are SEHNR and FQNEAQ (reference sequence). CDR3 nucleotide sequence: TGTGCCAGCAGCTTGGGCGGAGTGGGCACAGATACGCAGTATTTT. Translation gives CASSLGGVGTDTQYF.

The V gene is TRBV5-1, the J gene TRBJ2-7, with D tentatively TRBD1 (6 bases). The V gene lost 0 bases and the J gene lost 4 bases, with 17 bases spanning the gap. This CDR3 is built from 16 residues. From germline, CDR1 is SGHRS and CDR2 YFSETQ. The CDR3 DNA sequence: TGCGCCAGCAGCTTGGTAGGGACAACTGGTAGTTACGAGCAGTACTTC. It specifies CASSLVGTTGSYEQYF.

The CDR3, as DNA: TGTGCCAGCAGCTTAAGACTAGCGGGAGTTAACGAGCAGTACTTC. This sequence encodes CASSLRLAGVNEQYF. The chain links TRBV12-3 or TRBV12-4 to TRBJ2-7; TRBD2 aligns across 12 bases. V was clipped by 6 bases and J by 5 bases; unmatched bases: 8. This CDR3 comprises 15 residues.